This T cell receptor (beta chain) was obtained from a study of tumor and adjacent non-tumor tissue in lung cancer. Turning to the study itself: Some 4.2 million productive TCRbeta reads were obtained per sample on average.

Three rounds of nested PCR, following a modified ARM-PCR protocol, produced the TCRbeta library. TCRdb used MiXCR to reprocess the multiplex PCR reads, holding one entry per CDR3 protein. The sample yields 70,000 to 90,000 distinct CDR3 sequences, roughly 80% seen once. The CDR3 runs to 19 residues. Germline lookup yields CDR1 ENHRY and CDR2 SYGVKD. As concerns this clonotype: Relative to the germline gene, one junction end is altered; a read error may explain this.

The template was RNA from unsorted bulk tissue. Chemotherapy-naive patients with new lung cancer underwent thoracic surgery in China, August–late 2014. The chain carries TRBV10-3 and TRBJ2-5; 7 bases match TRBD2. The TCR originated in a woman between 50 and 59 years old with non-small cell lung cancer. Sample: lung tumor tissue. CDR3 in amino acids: CAISESPHTSERVQETHYF. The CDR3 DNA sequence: TGTGCCATCAGTGAGTCCCCCCACACTAGCGAGAGAGTTCAAGAGACCCACTACTTC.